The 26 T cell receptor beta chains given below trace back to one sample, sequenced in a study of tumor-infiltrating lymphocytes in primary liver carcinoma. Production of TCR beta cDNA used about 500 ng total RNA together with a constant-region primer. Employing slightly modified ARM-PCR, three nested multiplex PCR rounds were run, and these gave rise to the TCR beta libraries. The first two PCR rounds used TRBV1-TRBV30 forward primers with a C-beta reverse primer, 9 to 10 cycles each. Each CDR3 protein is one row after TCRdb ran MiXCR on the multiplex PCR reads. The profile shows about 130,000 distinct CDR3 sequences, under 65% of them singletons. Scientists recovered RNA and DNA together from around 20-30 mg of unsorted bulk tissue. The material sequenced was liver tumor tissue from sampling region 3. Documented subset: tumor region T3, left-lateral pole. All receptors derive from a woman aged 55-70 years with primary liver carcinoma and hepatitis B virus infection.

Notes on this clonotype: One end of the junction does not line up with germline, which may come from a read error. The rearrangement links TRBV4-2 to TRBJ2-7, with a tentative D call TRBD1 (7 bases). CDR1 LGHNA and CDR2 YNFKEQ come from the germline V gene. The CDR3 runs to 15 residues. Here the CDR3 reads CASSQDPRGRDEQHF. In DNA, the CDR3 is TGTGCCAGTAGCCAAGACCCAAGGGGGCGGGACGAGCAGCACTTC.

This clonotype appeared a few times. V usage is TRBV5-1 and J usage is TRBJ2-7, with D possibly being TRBD1 or TRBD2 (5 bases each). V was clipped by 4 bases and J by 6 bases, with 20 bases between them. This CDR3 spans 15 amino acids. Germline assignment: CDR1 SGHRS and CDR2 YFSETQ. CDR3 amino acids: CASSRNTGSGGEQYF. CDR3 DNA: TGCGCCAGCAGCCGAAATACGGGCTCTGGGGGCGAGCAGTACTTC. The full variable domain, its missing parts supplied by reference TRBV5-1 and TRBJ2-7, is KAGVTQTPRYLIKTRGQQVTLSCSPISGHRSVSWYQQTPGQGLQFLFEYFSETQRNKGNFPGRFSGRQFSNSRSEMNVSTLELGDSALYLCASSRNTGSGGEQYFGPGTRLTVT.

This clonotype was detected only a few times. The junction differs from germline at one of its ends, possibly a read error. The V and J genes are TRBV14 and TRBJ2-7, with 7 bases aligning to TRBD1. The CDR3 is 14 residues long. Germline lookup yields CDR1 SGHDN and CDR2 FVKESK. The CDR3 nucleotides read TGTACCAGCAGCCAAGGGGGCGCAGCGACCGAGCAGTACTTC. Protein product: CTSSQGGAATEQYF. Using reference TRBV14 and TRBJ2-7 for the parts outside the CDR3, the full variable domain is EAGVTQFPSHSVIEKGQTVTLRCDPISGHDNLYWYRRVMGKEIKFLLHFVKESKQDESGMPNNRFLAERTGGTYSTLKVQPAELEDSGVYFCTSSQGGAATEQYFGPGTRLTVT.

This clonotype was detected only once. The junction departs from germline at one end; a sequencing error may be responsible. This chain links TRBV10-3 with TRBJ2-3; the D gene could be TRBD1 or TRBD2 (5 bases each). CDR1 ENHRY and CDR2 SYGVKD come from the germline V gene. The CDR3 runs to 15 residues. CDR3 nucleotide sequence: TGTGCTATCAGGGATGGCGGGCTTAGTACAGATACGCAGTATTTT. Protein product: CAIRDGGLSTDTQYF.

With respect to this clonotype: A much bigger clone sits one base away, suggesting this may be a read error. The CDR3 spells CASSQFRNTGELFF. In DNA form, the CDR3 reads TGTGCCAGCAGCCAATTCCGGAACACCGGGGAGCTGTTTTTT. J is TRBJ2-2 and V is TRBV14; no clear D. Trimming removed 2 bases at V and 1 base at J, with 5 bases between. CDR3 length: 14 residues. Germline loops: CDR1 SGHDN, CDR2 FVKESK.

Details on this clonotype: A clone one base away is much larger, so this may be a read error. V usage is TRBV6-5 and J usage is TRBJ2-3; 7 positions match TRBD2. There are 15 residues in the CDR3. Germline loops: CDR1 MNHEY, CDR2 SVGAGI. With V trimmed by 5 bases and J by 6 bases, 11 bases remained unmatched. The CDR3 spells CASSDRAGSWDTQYF. The CDR3 DNA is TGTGCCAGCAGTGACCGAGCGGGAAGTTGGGATACGCAGTATTTT.

This clonotype was recorded at least ten times. This chain uses TRBV12-3 or TRBV12-4 with TRBJ1-2; TRBD1 agrees at 7 bases. CDR3 length: 12 residues. V lost 6 bases and J lost 5; bases outside the gene matches: 3. The CDR3 DNA sequence: TGTGCCAGCAGGGACAGGTTGTATGGCTACACCTTC. It is translated as CASRDRLYGYTF.

In this sample, this clonotype turned up many times. The DNA of the CDR3 is TGCAGCGTTGGACTAGCGGGGATGTACAATGAGCAGTTCTTC. Amino acids: CSVGLAGMYNEQFF. The chain uses TRBV29-1 and TRBJ2-1; 11 nucleotides line up with TRBD2. V lost 4 bases, J lost 4 bases, and 3 bases stayed unmatched. The CDR3 is 14 amino acids. Germline V gene sequence: CDR1 SQVTM, CDR2 ANQGSEA.

The chain combines TRBV10-2 with TRBJ1-6; a weak D match, TRBD1 (6 bases). This CDR3 is 14 amino acids long. Looked up from germline, CDR1 is WSHSY and CDR2 is SAAADI. V was trimmed by 5 bases and J by 5 bases, leaving 10 bases between them. CDR3 bases: TGCGCCAGCAGTAAGGGGGGGAATAATTCACCCCTCCACTTT. The encoded protein is CASSKGGNNSPLHF.

This chain uses TRBV28 with TRBJ2-1, with TRBD2 identical over 15 bases. This CDR3 spans 14 amino acids. Germline CDR1 MDHEN, CDR2 SYDVKM. V was pared by 7 bases and J by 15 bases, with 10 bases of the junction left unmatched. The CDR3 region is CASNARTSGRATFF. CDR3 sequence (DNA): TGTGCCAGCAATGCACGGACTAGCGGGAGGGCGACGTTCTTC.

The rearrangement uses TRBV29-1 and TRBJ2-1; D gene ambiguous. Germline V gives CDR1 SQVTM, CDR2 ANQGSEA. The CDR3 spans 12 residues. V lost 7 bases, J lost 8 bases, and 15 bases lay in between. CDR3 DNA sequence: TGCAGCGCTGATCGGCGCGGTTATGAGCAGTTCTTC. Translated: CSADRRGYEQFF.

With regard to this clonotype: Being one base from a much bigger clone, this may be a read error. The chain carries TRBV5-6 and TRBJ2-7, with no clear D. The V and J ends lost 2 bases and 6 bases respectively, with 12 bases between them. This CDR3 is built from 13 residues. Germline CDR1 and CDR2: SGHDT and YYEEEE. CDR3 amino acids: CASSFLHLGEQYF. CDR3 bases: TGTGCCAGCAGCTTTCTACATCTTGGCGAGCAGTACTTC.

This clonotype has a count of ten or more. This chain connects TRBV12-3 or TRBV12-4 to TRBJ2-3, with D perhaps given as TRBD1 or TRBD2 (5 bases each). The CDR3 covers 18 residues. The V gene lost 6 bases and the J gene lost 2 bases, with 24 bases spanning the gap. CDR3 in amino acids: CASSILPGTAPTTDTQYF. CDR3 bases: TGTGCCAGCAGCATATTGCCCGGGACCGCCCCTACCACAGATACGCAGTATTTT.

The chain recombines TRBV11-2 with TRBJ2-7, with D hard to call. V gave up 9 bases and J gave up 9 bases, with 18 bases separating them. This CDR3 is built from 12 residues. The germline CDR1 and CDR2 sequences are SGHAT and FQNNGV. The CDR3 is CARSQLGEAQYF. The DNA for the CDR3 is TGTGCCAGGAGCCAACTCGGAGAGGCGCAGTACTTC.

As regards this clonotype: The junction does not match germline at one end; this may be a read error. The chain is built from TRBV2 and TRBJ1-2, with TRBD1 identical over 7 bases. CDR1 and CDR2 (germline): SNHLY, FYNNEI. The CDR3 contains 15 residues. CDR3 DNA sequence: TGTGCCGGCAGGAACAATATGTACAGGGGCTATGGCTACACCTTC. It translates to CAGRNNMYRGYGYTF. The full variable domain, with the rest looked up from reference TRBV2 and TRBJ1-2, is EPEVTQTPSHQVTQMGQEVILRCVPISNHLYFYWYRQILGQKVEFLVSFYNNEISEKSEIFDDQFSVERPDGSNFTLKIRSTKLEDSAMYFCAGRNNMYRGYGYTFGSGTRLTVV.

This clonotype was counted only a few times. One junction end does not reproduce the germline sequence, and a read error may be involved. The chain uses TRBV6-5 and TRBJ1-6; D is undetermined. The CDR3 has 14 amino acids. From germline, CDR1 is MNHEY and CDR2 SVGAGI. The CDR3 sequence: CASSLGRHNSPPHF. The CDR3, as DNA: TGTGCCAGCAGTTTGGGGAGGCATAATTCACCCCCCCACTTT.

Concerning this clonotype itself: This sequence may be a read error, since a much larger clone differs from it by one base. This chain links TRBV5-4 with TRBJ2-2; D is undetermined. The CDR3 covers 12 residues. Trimming removed 1 base at V and 7 bases at J, with 5 bases between. Germline V gene sequence: CDR1 SGHNT, CDR2 YYREEE (reference sequence). The CDR3 DNA is TGTGCCAGCAGCTTGAGGATCGGGGAGCTGTTTTTT. Its protein product is CASSLRIGELFF.

In the case of this clonotype: This may be a read error, as it is one base from a much larger clone. The chain couples TRBV13 to TRBJ2-7; 10 nucleotides agree with TRBD2. V trimming: 5 bases; J trimming: 5 bases; junction bases outside the gene matches: 9. The CDR3 runs 15 residues. Germline values: CDR1 PRHDT, CDR2 FYEKMQ (reference sequence). The CDR3 coding sequence is TGTGCCAGCAGCCTGTCCGGGACTAGCGTTCACGAGCAGTACTTC. This sequence encodes CASSLSGTSVHEQYF.

This clonotype was found many times. The rearrangement uses TRBV6-2 or TRBV6-3 and TRBJ2-7; D remains ambiguous. Germline V gives CDR1 MNHEY, CDR2 SVGEGT. V gave up 6 bases and J gave up 4 bases, with 7 bases separating them. This CDR3 has 11 residues. CDR3 DNA: TGTGCCAGCAGCCGCCGGTACGAGCAGTACTTC. Its translation is CASSRRYEQYF.

This clonotype has at least ten counts. This sequence joins TRBV6-6 and TRBJ2-7, with TRBD2 matching 11 bases. Germline lookup yields CDR1 MNHNY and CDR2 SVGAGI (reference sequence). After removal of 3 bases from V and 1 base from J, the junction contained 11 bases not matched to a gene. The CDR3 is 18 amino acids. CDR3 in DNA: TGTGCCAGCAGTTATACTTCAGGACTAGCGGGTACTTCCTACGAGCAGTACTTC. Protein product: CASSYTSGLAGTSYEQYF.

For this clonotype: The CDR3 does not close with the conserved phenylalanine or tryptophan, likely indicating a read error. The DNA is left out, because the CDR3 cannot be placed on it with certainty; the CDR3 is given as TCRdb lists it. The chain uses TRBV11-2 and TRBJ2-5; the D segment call TRBD2 is taken from the table without a DNA check. The CDR3 is 15 amino acids in total, end residues counted. CDR1 is SGHAT, CDR2 FQNNGV, per germline. CDR3 loop: CASSWGTSGTETRYS.

Note on this clonotype: A read error is possible here, since a much larger clone lies one base away. J is TRBJ2-3 and V is TRBV28; 11 bases agree with TRBD2. CDR1 MDHEN and CDR2 SYDVKM come from the germline V gene. The CDR3 is 19 residues long. The CDR3 region has the DNA TGTGCCAACAGTTATTCGGGACTAGCGGCCGGGGGCCTCACAGATACGCAGTATTTT. It is translated as CANSYSGLAAGGLTDTQYF.

Worth noting for this clonotype: A read error may account for a junction end that differs from germline. The V and J genes are TRBV4-2 and TRBJ2-5; 9 bases match TRBD2. The V gene's germline CDR1 is LGHNA and CDR2 YNFKEQ. This CDR3 contains 18 residues. CDR3 sequence (DNA): TGTGCCAACAGCCCCCTGAAGGCCAGCGGGAGGAAACAAGAGACCCAGTACTTC. Protein sequence: CANSPLKASGRKQETQYF.

On this clonotype: A much larger clonotype is one base distant, so this may be a read error. The V gene is TRBV10-2, the J gene TRBJ1-4; perhaps TRBD1 as D (5 bases). Trimming took 6 bases from V and 7 from J, leaving 15 bases between them. Germline V gene data show CDR1 as WSHSY and CDR2 as SAAADI. The CDR3 consists of 14 residues. The CDR3 region is CASSRQSRSEKLFF. DNA for the CDR3: TGCGCCAGCAGCCGACAGAGCAGGAGTGAAAAACTGTTTTTT.

Turning to this clonotype: Mismatch with germline at one junction end may stem from a read error. The chain couples TRBV11-2 to TRBJ2-3; D call uncertain. Germline values: CDR1 SGHAT, CDR2 FQNNGV. The CDR3 has 15 residues. Here the CDR3 DNA reads TGTGCCAGCAGGCCGACTGGATCGTCGGCAGATACGCGGTATTTT. This encodes CASRPTGSSADTRYF.

The chain's CDR3 is CASRNIWAEGYNEQFF. The CDR3 bases are TGTGCCAGCAGGAACATATGGGCGGAAGGTTACAATGAGCAGTTCTTC. The chain recombines TRBV6-1 with TRBJ2-1; no reliable D call. Trimming left V 6 bases short and J 4 bases short, with 19 bases between. Germline assignment: CDR1 MNHNS and CDR2 SASEGT. CDR3 length: 16 amino acids.